Below are 25 T cell receptor beta chains sequenced from a single sample in a study of T cells expressing NK-cell markers. TCRdb reprocessed the 5' RACE reads and keeps a single row for each CDR3 protein, giving no DNA. The sample has 300,000 or so distinct CDR3 sequences. Sequenced material: blood T cells: a sorted CD56 or NKG2C T cell subset, CD4+ or CD8+ T cells, or bulk PBMC T cells (not recorded which). Source of these receptors: a woman between 18 and 70 years old in good health.

This chain links TRBV24-1 with TRBJ2-1; TCRdb names TRBD2, which stays unverified in the absence of DNA. Germline CDR1 KGHDR, CDR2 SFDVKD. The CDR3 extends over 17 amino acids. CDR3 protein: CATSDPGTSGRAVEQFF.

The CDR3: CASSVALNSQGPFF. This chain joins TRBV9 and TRBJ1-1; no DNA is available, so the TRBD1 call from TCRdb remains unchecked. The germline V gene has CDR1 SGDLS and CDR2 YYNGEE. The CDR3 has 14 amino acids.

The V gene is TRBV20-1, the J gene TRBJ2-3; TCRdb reports TRBD2, a call that lacks DNA to check it against. CDR1 and CDR2 from the germline V gene are DFQATT and SNEGSKA (reference sequence). The CDR3 runs 15 residues. The CDR3 reads CSAPPSGLAGDTQYF.

V and J are TRBV19 and TRBJ2-1; as DNA is missing, the TRBD1 call by TCRdb cannot be tested. In germline, CDR1 is LNHDA, CDR2 SQIVND (reference sequence). The CDR3 is 16 amino acids. The CDR3 spells CASSLGYSGRNNEQFF.

This chain connects TRBV6-1 to TRBJ1-3; there is no DNA to check the TCRdb D call of TRBD1. The CDR3 is 14 amino acids. The germline V gene encodes CDR1 MNHNS and CDR2 SASEGT. CDR3 in amino acids: CASSGTVSGNTIYF.

The chain recombines TRBV5-4 with TRBJ2-5; the TRBD1 assignment by TCRdb is unverifiable without DNA. Germline V lookup: CDR1 SGHNT, CDR2 YYREEE (reference sequence). The CDR3 runs 16 residues. This CDR3 reads CASSLGQGTLQETQYF.

The rearrangement uses TRBV7-3 and TRBJ2-2; the D gene TCRdb calls, TRBD1, cannot be checked with no DNA. The CDR3 consists of 15 residues. Germline CDR1 SGHTA, CDR2 FQGTGA. CDR3 sequence: CASSFLPGGTGELFF.

This chain joins TRBV5-1 and TRBJ1-1. CDR1 and CDR2 (germline): SGHRS, YFSETQ. This CDR3 has 12 amino acids. The CDR3 sequence is CASSWGTTEAFF.

The rearrangement uses TRBV12-3 or TRBV12-4 and TRBJ1-1. This CDR3 is 15 amino acids long. The CDR3 sequence: CASEPRWGMNTEAFF.

The rearrangement links TRBV25-1 to TRBJ2-7; TCRdb picks TRBD1, but there is no DNA to check that call. The CDR3 is 14 amino acids. Germline CDR1 is MGHDK and CDR2 is SYGVNS. CDR3 residues: CASSTTQGSYEQYF.

This chain links TRBV29-1 with TRBJ2-7; TCRdb designates TRBD2, a call that cannot be tested without DNA. Germline V gene lookup returns CDR1 SQVTM and CDR2 ANQGSEA. This CDR3 comprises 12 residues. CDR3: CSGGETSSEQYF.

This chain links TRBV7-6 with TRBJ1-6; the TCRdb call, TRBD1, lacks DNA for checking. Germline CDR1 SGHVS, CDR2 FNYEAQ. The CDR3 has 14 amino acids. CDR3 sequence: CASSFERGNSPLHF.

The chain links TRBV18 to TRBJ1-2; TCRdb lists TRBD1, though no DNA is available to test this call. The CDR3 is made up of 14 amino acids. In germline, CDR1 is KGHSH, CDR2 LQKENI. CDR3 sequence reads: CASSPDRNNYGYTF.

J is TRBJ2-3 and V is TRBV12-3 or TRBV12-4; TCRdb calls TRBD2, which cannot be checked without DNA. The CDR3 consists of 15 residues. The CDR3 spells CASSLRTSGEDTQYF.

The gene calls are TRBV12-3 or TRBV12-4 and TRBJ2-1; without DNA, the TCRdb call of TRBD1 cannot be checked. The CDR3 is made up of 13 amino acids. CDR3 protein: CASSFGGWGEQFF.

This chain joins TRBV6-2 or TRBV6-3 and TRBJ2-1; TCRdb reports TRBD2, a call that lacks DNA to check it against. The CDR3 consists of 15 residues. CDR1 and CDR2 from the germline V gene are MNHEY and SVGEGT. Here the CDR3 reads CASSRLAGGGNEQFF.

The chain has TRBV6-1 and TRBJ2-1; without DNA, the TCRdb call of TRBD2 cannot be checked. Germline V CDR1 and CDR2: MNHNS, SASEGT. The CDR3 consists of 14 residues. The CDR3 is CASSPGGHDNEQFF.

J is TRBJ1-1 and V is TRBV15; TCRdb's D call of TRBD1 is untestable without DNA. The CDR3 covers 14 residues. Germline values: CDR1 LNHNV, CDR2 YYDKDF (reference sequence). The CDR3 protein is CATSRNTGSTEAFF.

The V gene is TRBV6-2 or TRBV6-3, the J gene TRBJ2-7; TCRdb returns TRBD1, unconfirmable since there is no DNA. There are 13 residues in the CDR3. The germline gives CDR1 MNHEY, CDR2 SVGEGT. The CDR3 region is CASRPGQSYEQYF.

The V and J genes are TRBV12-3 or TRBV12-4 and TRBJ2-1; the D gene TCRdb calls, TRBD2, cannot be checked with no DNA. The CDR3 has 17 amino acids. The CDR3 reads CASSPYRWLAVHNEQFF.

The chain combines TRBV6-2 or TRBV6-3 with TRBJ2-1; no DNA is available, so the TRBD1 call from TCRdb remains unchecked. Germline V CDR1 and CDR2: MNHEY, SVGEGT. The CDR3 is 15 amino acids. CDR3 sequence: CASSYSFVRGNEQFF.

The chain uses TRBV20-1 and TRBJ1-1. The germline V gene encodes CDR1 DFQATT and CDR2 SNEGSKA (reference sequence). CDR3 length equals 15 residues. CDR3 region: CSARRPRQTRAEAFF.

The chain links TRBV7-3 to TRBJ1-5; checking the TCRdb D call of TRBD1 is not possible without DNA. Germline assignment: CDR1 SGHTA and CDR2 FQGTGA. The CDR3 is made up of 15 amino acids. CDR3 sequence reads: CASSFGPGAGQPQHF.

The V gene is TRBV18, the J gene TRBJ2-1. The V gene's germline CDR1 is KGHSH and CDR2 LQKENI. This CDR3 comprises 12 residues. This CDR3 reads CASSPGVDEQFF.

The J gene is TRBJ2-2, the V gene TRBV24-1; absent DNA, TCRdb's TRBD1 call cannot be checked. This CDR3 has 16 residues. CDR1 KGHDR and CDR2 SFDVKD come from the germline V gene. The CDR3 protein is CATSDLGGGIVGELFF.